This TCR beta chain was found in a study of control samples from healthy donors and cancer patients. Germline assignment: CDR1 SGHRS and CDR2 YFSETQ. This CDR3 spans 19 amino acids. With 3 bases clipped from V and 2 bases from J, the junction kept 11 bases outside the gene matches. Only in-frame clones appear in the TCRdb table, and some are missing; sequencing was by immunoSEQ multiplex PCR. Here the sample spans around 96,000 clones, 90% to 95% being singletons. V gene TRBV5-1 combines with J gene TRBJ2-1; 13 positions agree with TRBD2. The clonotype originates from a man in his late teens or twenties in good health. The specimen was blood. In nucleotides, the CDR3 is TGCGCCAGCAGCTCGGGACTAGCGGGACGGGGGAGCGCCTACAATGAGCAGTTCTTC. Translated: CASSSGLAGRGSAYNEQFF. The full variable domain, completed using reference TRBV5-1 and TRBJ2-1, is KAGVTQTPRYLIKTRGQQVTLSCSPISGHRSVSWYQQTPGQGLQFLFEYFSETQRNKGNFPGRFSGRQFSNSRSEMNVSTLELGDSALYLCASSSGLAGRGSAYNEQFFGPGTRLTVL.